The next 6 T cell receptor beta chains were all read from a single sample in a study of cytomegalovirus exposure and HLA in healthy donors. PCR was performed using 60 Vbeta and 13 Jbeta primers. Measured with immunoSEQ multiplex PCR; TCRdb has only the in-frame clones, and not every one. The sample lists 60,000 to 85,000 clones, around three quarters occurring once. The sequencing input was PBMCs. These receptor sequences come from a man in his forties or fifties in good health and CMV-seronegative.

The chain is built from TRBV25-1 and TRBJ2-3; tentative D call: TRBD2 (6 bases). Germline V gene sequence: CDR1 MGHDK, CDR2 SYGVNS. The CDR3 runs to 16 residues. Trimming left V 4 bases short and J 3 bases short, with 17 bases between. This CDR3 reads CASSARAPGGTDTQYF. The DNA of the CDR3 is TGTGCCAGCAGTGCCCGGGCCCCCGGGGGTACAGATACGCAGTATTTT. The full variable domain, completed using reference TRBV25-1 and TRBJ2-3, is EADIYQTPRYLVIGTGKKITLECSQTMGHDKMYWYQQDPGMELHLIHYSYGVNSTEKGDLSSESTVSRIRTEHFPLTLESARPSHTSQYLCASSARAPGGTDTQYFGPGTRLTVL.

The chain carries TRBV19 and TRBJ2-1, with 10 positions matching TRBD2. The CDR3 has 15 residues. V was clipped by 5 bases and J by 4 bases; unmatched bases: 5. Germline assignment: CDR1 LNHDA and CDR2 SQIVND (reference sequence). CDR3 loop: CASSVLAGAYNEQFF. DNA for the CDR3: TGTGCCAGTAGTGTTCTAGCGGGAGCTTACAATGAGCAGTTCTTC.

This chain connects TRBV25-1 to TRBJ1-1, with 9 nucleotides matching TRBD1. V lost 6 bases to trimming and J lost 1 base; unmatched junction nucleotides: 6. CDR1 is MGHDK and CDR2 is SYGVNS in the germline V gene. The CDR3 totals 15 residues. CDR3 coding DNA: TGTGCCAGCAGCTCGGGACAGGGTTGGAACACTGAAGCTTTCTTT. Translating it yields CASSSGQGWNTEAFF.

V and J are TRBV18 and TRBJ2-7; 8 bases align to TRBD1. V trimming: 6 bases; J trimming: 2 bases; junction bases outside the gene matches: 9. Looked up from germline, CDR1 is KGHSH and CDR2 is LQKENI. The CDR3 has 15 residues. CDR3 DNA sequence: TGTGCCAGCTCTCCAAGTACAGGGGGAACCTACGAGCAGTACTTC. Amino acids: CASSPSTGGTYEQYF.

The table lists this clone with a count of one. The V and J genes are TRBV25-1 and TRBJ2-7, with 7 bases matching TRBD1. Germline V gives CDR1 MGHDK, CDR2 SYGVNS. V dropped 1 base and J dropped 3; count of bases not matched to a gene: 6. The length of the CDR3 is 15 residues. CDR3 nucleotides: TGTGCCAGCAGTGAATTGGGACAGTCCGGCTACGAGCAGTACTTC. Translation gives CASSELGQSGYEQYF.

V gene TRBV6-5 combines with J gene TRBJ2-7; possible D gene TRBD1, 6 bases. CDR3 length equals 15 residues. From germline, CDR1 is MNHEY and CDR2 SVGAGI. Trimming removed 0 bases at V and 3 bases at J, with 12 bases between. CDR3 residues: CASSYSGTNYYEQYF. The CDR3 DNA reads as TGTGCCAGCAGTTACTCCGGGACAAACTACTACGAGCAGTACTTC.